These T cell receptor beta chains were read from a single sample in a study of molecular identifiers for immune sequencing clone quantification. A single record per CDR3 protein comes from TCRdb applying MiXCR to the PCR reads. The table has about 510,000 distinct CDR3 sequences, about a fifth seen once. The sequenced material came from naive CD8+ T cells from blood, with Jurkat cell RNA spiked in. These receptors came from a human donor in good health. Some libraries in this study had Jurkat cell RNA spiked in. Both conserved end residues are part of each CDR3.

len: 12; v_gene: TRBV6-5; j_gene: TRBJ1-1; CDR3aa: CASTFTGGIAFF
len: 12; v_gene: TRBV19; j_gene: TRBJ1-2; CDR3aa: CASRTGDNGYTF
len: 16; v_gene: TRBV4-2; j_gene: TRBJ1-5; CDR3aa: CASSQVGGQGNQPQHF
len: 11; v_gene: TRBV27; j_gene: TRBJ2-7; CDR3aa: CATRRGYEQYF
len: 15; v_gene: TRBV20-1; j_gene: TRBJ2-3; CDR3aa: CSARPLGANTDTQYF
len: 12; v_gene: TRBV4-1; j_gene: TRBJ1-1; CDR3aa: CASSQLGIEAFF
len: 13; v_gene: TRBV23-1; j_gene: TRBJ1-1; CDR3aa: CATLSGQNTEAFF
len: 15; v_gene: TRBV27; j_gene: TRBJ2-6; CDR3aa: CASSWGGSGANVLTF
len: 15; v_gene: TRBV9; j_gene: TRBJ2-7; CDR3aa: CASSVGASGRTEQYF
len: 15; v_gene: TRBV27; j_gene: TRBJ2-7; CDR3aa: CASSRGGTGTYEQYF
len: 16; v_gene: TRBV12-3/TRBV12-4; j_gene: TRBJ2-5; CDR3aa: CASSLARLAGAETQYF
len: 16; v_gene: TRBV25-1; j_gene: TRBJ2-7; CDR3aa: CASSSEFSGLTYEQYF
len: 13; v_gene: TRBV12-3/TRBV12-4; j_gene: TRBJ2-2; CDR3aa: CASSFLEVGELFF
len: 17; v_gene: TRBV4-3; j_gene: TRBJ1-1; CDR3aa: CASSAWTGGVRNTEAFF
len: 20; v_gene: TRBV6-5; j_gene: TRBJ2-1; CDR3aa: CASSYWSFGGLADSYNGQFF
len: 15; v_gene: TRBV5-4; j_gene: TRBJ1-1; CDR3aa: CASSLANYPNTEAFF
len: 14; v_gene: TRBV6-6; j_gene: TRBJ2-1; CDR3aa: CASIGSPSYNEQFF
len: 17; v_gene: TRBV19; j_gene: TRBJ2-2; CDR3aa: CASSIEQLAGIGGELFF
len: 16; v_gene: TRBV29-1; j_gene: TRBJ2-1; CDR3aa: CSVETDRAGGLNEQFF
len: 15; v_gene: TRBV19; j_gene: TRBJ2-3; CDR3aa: CASSPGLFGTDTQYF
len: 14; v_gene: TRBV12-3/TRBV12-4; j_gene: TRBJ2-7; CDR3aa: CASSFVLGAYEQYF
len: 16; v_gene: TRBV9; j_gene: TRBJ2-5; CDR3aa: CASSGSTAGAQETQYF
len: 18; v_gene: TRBV28; j_gene: TRBJ2-6; CDR3aa: CASSDPLALSSGANVLTF
len: 16; v_gene: TRBV27; j_gene: TRBJ2-4; CDR3aa: CASSPTGVRAKNIQYF
len: 16; v_gene: TRBV7-2; j_gene: TRBJ2-5; CDR3aa: CASSLRQGRYQETQYF
len: 14; v_gene: TRBV2; j_gene: TRBJ1-1; CDR3aa: CASSEAMASEQAFF
len: 15; v_gene: TRBV20-1; j_gene: TRBJ2-1; CDR3aa: CSAREGGSSYNEQFF
len: 14; v_gene: TRBV12-3/TRBV12-4; j_gene: TRBJ1-4; CDR3aa: CASRGLSGNEKLFF